The 17 T cell receptor beta chains in this list originate from one sample, sequenced in a study of PD-1 blockade in classical Hodgkin lymphoma. Profiled with immunoSEQ multiplex PCR; TCRdb holds only in-frame clones, not every one. The table has roughly 70,000 clones, roughly 93% seen once. Time point in this sample: newly diagnosed, previously untreated cHL patient sample. The source material was peripheral blood mononuclear cells (PBMCs). These receptors originate from a human donor with classical Hodgkin lymphoma.

The V call is TRBV7-2, the J call TRBJ2-4; D is possibly TRBD1 (6 bases). Germline values: CDR1 SGHTA, CDR2 FQGNSA. Trimming stripped 2 bases from V and 6 bases from J, with 14 bases between. The length of the CDR3 is 15 residues. The CDR3 nucleotides are TGTGCCAGCAGCTTAAAAGGTGGACAGCTAAACATTCAGTACTTC. This encodes CASSLKGGQLNIQYF.

The CDR3 coding sequence is TGTGCCAGCTCACCGGGACAGGGGACCTACGAGCAGTACTTC. It specifies CASSPGQGTYEQYF. This chain uses TRBV18 with TRBJ2-7, with 10 nucleotides matching TRBD1. CDR3 length: 14 residues. After removal of 3 bases from V and 2 bases from J, the junction contained 1 base not matched to a gene. The germline V gene has CDR1 KGHSH and CDR2 LQKENI.

Turning to this clone: The junction departs from germline at one end; a sequencing error may be responsible. The V call is TRBV6-5, the J call TRBJ2-1; D is unresolved. CDR3 length: 13 residues. Germline V lookup: CDR1 MNHEY, CDR2 SVGAGI. This chain's CDR3 is CASRYSTYNEQFF. CDR3 DNA: TGTGCCAGCAGATACTCAACATACAATGAGCAGTTCTTC.

The chain recombines TRBV9 with TRBJ1-3; D is ambiguous. Per the germline V gene, CDR1 is SGDLS and CDR2 is YYNGEE. Trimming shortened V by 4 bases and J by 2 bases, and 19 bases separated the two germline ends. CDR3 length: 17 amino acids. CDR3 in DNA: TGTGCCAGCAGCCCCGTCCCGGCGGAGTACGCTGGAAACACCATATATTTT. Protein product: CASSPVPAEYAGNTIYF.

The chain is built from TRBV2 and TRBJ2-1; D may be TRBD1 (6 bases). The germline V gene has CDR1 SNHLY and CDR2 FYNNEI. V was clipped by 5 bases and J by 6 bases, with 11 bases between them. There are 13 residues in the CDR3. CDR3 coding DNA: TGTGCCAGCAGTCCCATAGGGGGCAATGAGCAGTTCTTC. The encoded protein is CASSPIGGNEQFF.

The table lists this clone with a count of one. This rearrangement joins TRBV5-1 to TRBJ1-1; no clear D. The CDR3 has 15 amino acids. Per germline, CDR1 SGHRS and CDR2 YFSETQ. V was cut by 4 bases and J by 5 bases, with 18 bases left in between. CDR3 sequence: CASSSDVDLRTEAFF. The DNA of the CDR3 is TGCGCCAGCAGCAGTGACGTAGATCTACGGACTGAAGCTTTCTTT. Drawing the rest from reference TRBV5-1 and TRBJ1-1, the complete variable domain is KAGVTQTPRYLIKTRGQQVTLSCSPISGHRSVSWYQQTPGQGLQFLFEYFSETQRNKGNFPGRFSGRQFSNSRSEMNVSTLELGDSALYLCASSSDVDLRTEAFFGQGTRLTVV.

The chain combines TRBV9 with TRBJ2-5; 10 positions match TRBD2. This CDR3 region has 15 residues. With 4 bases clipped from V and 5 bases from J, the junction kept 8 bases outside the gene matches. Germline V gives CDR1 SGDLS, CDR2 YYNGEE. CDR3 DNA sequence: TGTGCCAGCAGCTCCTGGACTAGCGGAGGGGAGACCCAGTACTTC. It translates to CASSSWTSGGETQYF.

The DNA of the CDR3 is TGTGCCAGCAGCTCGAACCTCCAGGGTGGGGGTGGAAAACTGTTTTTT. Protein sequence: CASSSNLQGGGGKLFF. The chain couples TRBV11-2 to TRBJ1-4; possibly TRBD1 for D (5 bases). V was trimmed by 4 bases and J by 10 bases, leaving 22 bases between them. Germline assignment: CDR1 SGHAT and CDR2 FQNNGV. The length of the CDR3 is 16 residues. The full variable domain, with the rest looked up from reference TRBV11-2 and TRBJ1-4, is EAGVAQSPRYKIIEKRQSVAFWCNPISGHATLYWYQQILGQGPKLLIQFQNNGVVDDSQLPKDRFSAERLKGVDSTLKIQPAKLEDSAVYLCASSSNLQGGGGKLFFGSGTQLSVL.

V is TRBV7-9 and J is TRBJ2-2; 11 bases fit TRBD2. CDR3 size: 16 residues. The J segment lost 6 bases and the V segment lost 1 base, leaving 4 bases of the junction unmatched. Germline-derived CDR1 and CDR2 are SEHNR and FQNEAQ (reference sequence). DNA for the CDR3: TGTGCCAGCAGCTTAGTAGCGGGGGGGCCCGCCGGGGAGCTGTTTTTT. Translation: CASSLVAGGPAGELFF.

The sample holds a few counts of this clone. The chain has TRBV27 and TRBJ1-1, with D hard to call. Germline CDR1 and CDR2: MNHEY and SMNVEV (reference sequence). With 6 bases removed from V and 3 bases from J, the gap between germline ends came to 14 bases. This CDR3 has 14 amino acids. The CDR3: CASRRAGADTEAFF. The CDR3 coding sequence is TGTGCCAGCAGGCGCGCGGGTGCCGACACTGAAGCTTTCTTT.

V is TRBV2 and J is TRBJ1-5; 9 bases line up with TRBD1. Germline V gene data show CDR1 as SNHLY and CDR2 as FYNNEI. The CDR3 contains 17 residues. V was pared by 6 bases and J by 7 bases, with 16 bases of the junction left unmatched. Written as DNA, the CDR3 is TGTGCCAGCAGAAAGGGACAGGGTATGGTGGGACGCCAGCCCCAGCATTTT. Amino acid sequence: CASRKGQGMVGRQPQHF.

The V gene is TRBV6-6, the J gene TRBJ2-3; D perhaps matches TRBD2 (7 bases). The CDR3 runs 16 residues. Germline V CDR1 and CDR2: MNHNY, SVGAGI (reference sequence). V lost 0 bases and J lost 11, with 21 bases in between. CDR3 protein: CASSYSEGGVFKRQYF. The CDR3 DNA reads TGTGCCAGCAGTTACTCGGAGGGGGGGGTATTCAAACGGCAGTATTTT.

V usage is TRBV7-9 and J usage is TRBJ2-5, with D possibly matching TRBD2 (6 bases). V dropped 4 bases and J dropped 4 bases, with 16 bases sitting between them. Germline CDR1 SEHNR, CDR2 FQNEAQ (reference sequence). CDR3 length equals 15 residues. CDR3 loop: CASSSGRGGRETQYF. The DNA of the CDR3 is TGTGCCAGCAGCTCGGGCCGTGGAGGGAGAGAGACCCAGTACTTC.

The DNA of the CDR3 is TGTGCCACCAGCAGGGAGGAGCGGGAGCTGTTTTTT. It is translated as CATSREERELFF. The chain joins TRBV15 to TRBJ2-2, with D maybe TRBD2 (5 bases). The CDR3 runs to 12 residues. Trimming removed 3 bases from V and 9 bases from J, with 8 bases in between. CDR1 is LNHNV, CDR2 YYDKDF, per germline (reference sequence).

The genes are TRBV5-1 and TRBJ2-1, with a possible D match to TRBD2 (5 bases). Trimming took off 6 bases at V and 0 bases at J, with 19 bases between the two ends. From germline, CDR1 is SGHRS and CDR2 YFSETQ. This CDR3 has 17 residues. The chain's CDR3 is CASNLMPLTSSYNEQFF. The CDR3 region has the DNA TGCGCCAGCAACCTAATGCCGCTAACTAGCTCCTACAATGAGCAGTTCTTC.

The chain is built from TRBV7-2 and TRBJ1-2; unclear D gene. V dropped 6 bases and J dropped 4 bases, with 15 bases sitting between them. The CDR3 is 14 residues long. Germline CDR1 SGHTA, CDR2 FQGNSA. The CDR3: CASSSGLALYGYTF. The DNA of the CDR3 is TGTGCCAGCAGTTCGGGCCTCGCCCTCTATGGCTACACCTTC. Full variable domain (missing parts from reference TRBV7-2 and TRBJ1-2): GAGVSQSPSNKVTEKGKDVELRCDPISGHTALYWYRQSLGQGLEFLIYFQGNSAPDKSGLPSDRFSAERTGGSVSTLTIQRTQQEDSAVYLCASSSGLALYGYTFGSGTRLTVV.

V gene TRBV5-8 combines with J gene TRBJ1-5; D not certain. With 2 bases removed from V and 7 bases from J, the gap between germline ends came to 10 bases. Per germline, CDR1 SGHTS and CDR2 YDEGEE. The CDR3 is made up of 13 amino acids. CDR3 bases: TGTGCCAGCAGCTTCGATCAAGGGCAGCCCCAGCATTTT. Its protein is CASSFDQGQPQHF.